This entry describes one T cell receptor beta chain. This entry belongs to a study of T cell responses to AZD1222 COVID-19 vaccine. Libraries were prepared by immunoSEQ multiplex PCR; TCRdb keeps only in-frame clonotypes and omits some of them. The data show roughly 100,000 clones, with 90% seen just once and 1.3% held by the top ten. Germline CDR1 and CDR2: SNHLY and FYNNEI. V gave up 2 bases and J gave up 3 bases, with 20 bases separating them. The CDR3 is made up of 17 amino acids. The sequence was obtained from an adult in good health. The sample in question was peripheral blood, obtained on day 0 of AZD1222 vaccination. The V call is TRBV2, the J call TRBJ2-7; D possibly corresponds to TRBD2 (6 bases). The CDR3 is CASSESFGTAGLYEQYF. The CDR3 nucleotides are TGTGCCAGCAGTGAATCCTTCGGGACGGCGGGACTCTACGAGCAGTACTTC.